This TCR beta chain was retrieved from a study of blood T cell repertoires in COVID-19. At the level of the study: Sites across the United States, Italy and Spain contributed samples from acute and convalescent COVID-19.

The germline CDR1 and CDR2 sequences are DFQATT and SNEGSKA (reference sequence). This CDR3 region has 14 residues. The junction had 5 bases not matched to a gene; V was cut back by 3 bases and J by 7 bases. Source study methods: Amplified reference gene primers provided the basis for estimating nucleated cell counts. Clones were sequenced by immunoSEQ multiplex PCR, and TCRdb holds only the in-frame ones, with some missing. The DNA was the basis for D and trimming; V, J and clone size are from that table. Altogether some 250,000 clones are present, 88% being singletons, with the ten largest covering 0.95% to 1%. This clone was counted a few times.

The chain combines TRBV20-1 with TRBJ1-5; TRBD1 matches 11 bases. Input material: peripheral blood. This receptor was taken from a woman between 40 and 50 years old who had recovered from COVID-19. CDR3 loop: CSASEGQGVQPQHF. The DNA of the CDR3 is TGCAGTGCTAGTGAGGGACAGGGGGTCCAGCCCCAGCATTTT.